These 19 T cell receptor beta chains came from one sample sequenced in a study of cytomegalovirus exposure and HLA in healthy donors. The PCR made use of 60 Vbeta and 13 Jbeta primers. Assay: immunoSEQ multiplex PCR; the TCRdb copy retains only in-frame clones and omits some. Counted here are over 130,000 clones, approximately 82% occurring once; the ten biggest clones make up 1.4% to 1.5%. Sample: PBMCs. The receptors derive from a man aged 25 to 45 in good health and CMV-seropositive.

This chain links TRBV20-1 with TRBJ2-1, with D unresolved. The CDR3 is 11 amino acids. Per the germline V gene, CDR1 is DFQATT and CDR2 is SNEGSKA (reference sequence). CDR3 sequence: CRPSAYNEQFF. CDR3 nucleotides: TGCAGACCTTCGGCCTACAATGAGCAGTTCTTC.

CDR3 sequence reads: CASSFSGSGTQYF. The DNA of the CDR3 is TGTGCCAGCAGCTTCTCCGGTTCTGGTACGCAGTATTTT. The chain joins TRBV11-2 to TRBJ2-3; no clear D gene. CDR3 length: 13 residues. Trimming pared 3 bases from V and 8 bases from J, leaving 12 bases between. Germline V CDR1 and CDR2: SGHAT, FQNNGV.

V and J are TRBV5-4 and TRBJ1-1; 9 bases line up with TRBD1. The CDR3 has 14 amino acids. Trimming cost V 4 bases and J 1 base; bases outside gene matches: 2. The germline CDR1 and CDR2 sequences are SGHNT and YYREEE (reference sequence). In DNA form, the CDR3 reads TGTGCCAGCAGCCCGGGACAGGGGAACACTGAAGCTTTCTTT. Its translation: CASSPGQGNTEAFF.

This sequence joins TRBV29-1 and TRBJ2-5, with 8 bases lining up with TRBD2. TRBJ2-7 matches the DNA end more closely, so the J call is doubtful. The CDR3 consists of 14 residues. The germline CDR1 and CDR2 sequences are SQVTM and ANQGSEA. In nucleotides, the CDR3 is TGCAGCGTACGGAAGGCGGCTAGCGGGTACGAGCAGTACTTC. Amino acid sequence: CSVRKAASGYEQYF.

The chain carries TRBV2 and TRBJ2-2; possibly TRBD1 for D (6 bases). Germline assignment: CDR1 SNHLY and CDR2 FYNNEI. V lost 7 bases and J lost 0, with 12 bases in between. This CDR3 is 15 amino acids long. The CDR3 sequence is CASTVQGPNTGELFF. The CDR3 bases are TGTGCCAGCACCGTGCAGGGGCCGAACACCGGGGAGCTGTTTTTT. Combining the CDR3 with reference TRBV2 and TRBJ2-2 gives the whole variable domain EPEVTQTPSHQVTQMGQEVILRCVPISNHLYFYWYRQILGQKVEFLVSFYNNEISEKSEIFDDQFSVERPDGSNFTLKIRSTKLEDSAMYFCASTVQGPNTGELFFGEGSRLTVL.

In this sample, this clone turned up a few times. The chain recombines TRBV5-1 with TRBJ2-7; D not resolved. V was clipped by 4 bases and J by 0 bases, with 5 bases between them. Germline CDR1 is SGHRS and CDR2 is YFSETQ. The CDR3 contains 12 residues. This CDR3 is CASSESSYEQYF. The CDR3 bases are TGCGCCAGCAGCGAGAGCTCCTACGAGCAGTACTTC.

This chain connects TRBV19 to TRBJ2-3; the D is unclear. Germline V gives CDR1 LNHDA, CDR2 SQIVND (reference sequence). V dropped 5 bases and J dropped 2 bases, with 11 bases sitting between them. There are 14 residues in the CDR3. The CDR3 protein is CASSGGPATDTQYF. The CDR3, as DNA: TGTGCCAGTAGTGGCGGCCCTGCCACAGATACGCAGTATTTT. Full variable domain (outside the CDR3, taken from reference TRBV19 and TRBJ2-3): DGGITQSPKYLFRKEGQNVTLSCEQNLNHDAMYWYRQDPGQGLRLIYYSQIVNDFQKGDIAEGYSVSREKKESFPLTVTSAQKNPTAFYLCASSGGPATDTQYFGPGTRLTVL.

This clone was counted once. This rearrangement joins TRBV7-9 to TRBJ2-1; tentative D call: TRBD1 (5 bases). This CDR3 contains 13 residues. Trimming took 3 bases from V and 5 from J, leaving 8 bases between them. Germline V lookup: CDR1 SEHNR, CDR2 FQNEAQ (reference sequence). CDR3 coding DNA: TGTGCCAGCAGCTTCAGGGAAAACAATGAGCAGTTCTTC. Amino acid sequence: CASSFRENNEQFF.

The V gene is TRBV5-4, the J gene TRBJ1-1; 8 positions agree with TRBD1. The length of the CDR3 is 15 residues. With 4 bases clipped from V and 6 bases from J, the junction kept 11 bases outside the gene matches. Germline-derived CDR1 and CDR2 are SGHNT and YYREEE (reference sequence). The chain's CDR3 is CASSPPGQATAEAFF. Written as DNA, the CDR3 is TGTGCCAGCAGCCCCCCGGGACAGGCGACGGCTGAAGCTTTCTTT.

This clone was detected once. V and J are TRBV6-5 and TRBJ2-4; maybe TRBD2 (6 bases). The V and J ends lost 5 bases and 0 bases respectively, with 11 bases between them. CDR3 length: 15 amino acids. Germline V gene lookup returns CDR1 MNHEY and CDR2 SVGAGI. This CDR3 reads CASSTGLRAKNIQYF. The CDR3 DNA reads TGTGCCAGCAGTACGGGACTCAGAGCCAAAAACATTCAGTACTTC.

This chain uses TRBV7-6 with TRBJ2-5, with D possibly TRBD2 on 5 matching bases. Trimming took off 5 bases at V and 1 base at J, with 11 bases between the two ends. Germline V gene sequence: CDR1 SGHVS, CDR2 FNYEAQ. This CDR3 has 14 residues. CDR3 in amino acids: CASSPAGIQETQYF. As DNA, the CDR3 is TGTGCCAGCAGCCCCGCCGGGATCCAAGAGACCCAGTACTTC. The full variable domain, rest sourced from reference TRBV7-6 and TRBJ2-5, is GAGVSQSPRYKVTKRGQDVALRCDPISGHVSLYWYRQALGQGPEFLTYFNYEAQQDKSGLPNDRFSAERPEGSISTLTIQRTEQRDSAMYRCASSPAGIQETQYFGPGTRLLVL.

J is TRBJ1-1 and V is TRBV2; TRBD1 matches at 8 bases. This CDR3 is built from 12 residues. The germline V gene encodes CDR1 SNHLY and CDR2 FYNNEI. The ends lost 10 bases at V and 4 bases at J; junction bases unmatched: 5. CDR3 bases: TGTGCCACCAGGGGGCAGGGCACTGAAGCTTTCTTT. This translates into CATRGQGTEAFF.

This chain connects TRBV6-5 to TRBJ1-1, with a weak D call TRBD1 (5 bases). Deletions cut 6 bases from V and 0 bases from J, with 8 bases between. The CDR3 runs to 13 residues. Per germline, CDR1 MNHEY and CDR2 SVGAGI. The CDR3 coding sequence is TGTGCCAGCAGCGGGACTTTGAACACTGAAGCTTTCTTT. This codes for CASSGTLNTEAFF.

This chain joins TRBV30 and TRBJ1-6; no definite D call. The CDR3 is 13 amino acids. Trimming took off 8 bases at V and 2 bases at J, with 10 bases between the two ends. Germline V gives CDR1 GTSNPN, CDR2 SVGIG (reference sequence). The CDR3 reads CAGENAYNSPLHF. CDR3 DNA: TGTGCCGGAGAGAACGCCTATAATTCACCCCTCCACTTT.

J is TRBJ1-1 and V is TRBV18; 7 bases map to TRBD1. Germline CDR1 is KGHSH and CDR2 is LQKENI. The length of the CDR3 is 15 residues. The ends lost 1 base at V and 1 base at J; junction bases unmatched: 3. The CDR3 loop is CASSPRQGTNTEAFF. The DNA for the CDR3 is TGTGCCAGCTCACCACGACAGGGAACGAACACTGAAGCTTTCTTT.

For the CDR3, the DNA is TGCGCCAGCAGCTCCCTAGAGACAGGGACAAACACTGAAGCTTTCTTT. Its translation is CASSSLETGTNTEAFF. J is TRBJ1-1 and V is TRBV5-1, with 7 bases matching TRBD1. The CDR3 length is 16 residues. CDR1 is SGHRS and CDR2 is YFSETQ in the germline V gene. The V and J ends lost 3 bases and 2 bases, in that order; junction bases with no gene match: 10.

The sample holds a few counts of this clone. V is TRBV6-5 and J is TRBJ2-7, with D hard to call. Looked up from germline, CDR1 is MNHEY and CDR2 is SVGAGI. The length of the CDR3 is 13 residues. The V gene lost 2 bases and the J gene lost 6 bases, with 11 bases spanning the gap. The CDR3 loop reads CASSYDPTGEQYF. The CDR3 DNA reads TGTGCCAGCAGTTACGATCCTACGGGCGAGCAGTACTTC.

This clone was recorded only once. V usage is TRBV5-5 and J usage is TRBJ2-5; 9 bases align to TRBD2. The CDR3 contains 19 residues. From germline, CDR1 is SGHKS and CDR2 YYEKEE (reference sequence). Trimming took 2 bases from V and 2 from J; bases not matched to a gene: 16. This CDR3 is CASSFGVSTSGGPQETQYF. In nucleotides, the CDR3 is TGTGCCAGCAGCTTCGGAGTTTCGACTAGCGGCGGCCCTCAAGAGACCCAGTACTTC.

This rearrangement joins TRBV19 to TRBJ1-5; D ambiguous. CDR1 and CDR2 (germline): LNHDA, SQIVND (reference sequence). This CDR3 has 13 residues. The germline V and J ends were trimmed by 2 bases and 7 bases, with 9 bases remaining between them. The CDR3 here is CASSISGEQPQHF. The CDR3 region has the DNA TGTGCCAGTAGTATAAGCGGTGAACAGCCCCAGCATTTT.